The 8 T cell receptor beta chains below were found in one sample sequenced in a study of T cell repertoires in aging, cancer and after chemotherapy. The template was genomic DNA from peripheral blood, not RNA. TRB rearrangements spanning V, D and J were amplified using mixed TRB-A/B primers. TCRdb reprocessed the multiplex PCR reads via MiXCR and lists one record per CDR3 protein. The sample shows about 5,200 distinct CDR3 sequences, 20% to 30% of them seen only once. The sequenced sample consisted of blood. These receptors all come from a human donor in good health.

In its sample, this clonotype ranks as medium-sized. The rearrangement joins TRBV5-6 to TRBJ1-3; 8 nucleotides line up with TRBD1. V gave up 3 bases and J gave up 11 bases; unmatched junction bases: 4. Germline V gives CDR1 SGHDT, CDR2 YYEEEE. The CDR3 consists of 12 residues. The CDR3 sequence: CASSWGDRSIYF. DNA for the CDR3: TGTGCCAGCAGCTGGGGGGACAGGTCCATATATTTT.

This clonotype is termed medium-sized. The CDR3 DNA follows: TGTGCCTGGAGTGTAGGGGGGGTCGAGCAGTACTTC. Its translation is CAWSVGGVEQYF. The chain uses TRBV30 and TRBJ2-7, with a tentative D call TRBD2 (7 bases). This CDR3 contains 12 residues. Trimming took 0 bases from V and 6 from J, leaving 9 bases between them. The germline gives CDR1 GTSNPN, CDR2 SVGIG (reference sequence).

By share, this clonotype ranks as medium-sized. This chain links TRBV6-1 with TRBJ2-6, with a tentative D call TRBD1 (5 bases). V gave up 2 bases and J gave up 0 bases, with 11 bases separating them. Germline CDR1 reads MNHNS; CDR2 reads SASEGT. This CDR3 contains 17 residues. The CDR3 DNA follows: TGTGCCAGCAGTGAAAGGGGCACAAGCTCTGGGGCCAACGTCCTGACTTTC. This gives the protein CASSERGTSSGANVLTF.

The chain joins TRBV5-1 to TRBJ1-2, with 9 bases fitting TRBD1. After removal of 4 bases from V and 10 bases from J, the junction contained 11 bases not matched to a gene. Germline assignment: CDR1 SGHRS and CDR2 YFSETQ. This CDR3 is 14 amino acids long. CDR3 sequence reads: CASSPDRGSYDYTF. The CDR3 DNA sequence: TGCGCCAGCAGCCCCGACAGGGGGTCTTACGACTACACCTTC.

This clonotype occurred a few times. The rearrangement links TRBV12-5 to TRBJ1-3; tentatively, D is TRBD1 (6 bases). This CDR3 region has 12 residues. The V and J ends lost 7 bases and 7 bases respectively, with 11 bases between them. Looked up from germline, CDR1 is LGHNT and CDR2 is FRNRAP. The CDR3 here is CASAPRGNTIYF. CDR3 in DNA: TGTGCTAGTGCCCCAAGGGGGAACACCATATATTTT.

This clonotype was observed a few times. V usage is TRBV10-3 and J usage is TRBJ2-2, with a possible D match to TRBD2 (7 bases). Per the germline V gene, CDR1 is ENHRY and CDR2 is SYGVKD. The V gene lost 6 bases and the J gene lost 5 bases, with 19 bases spanning the gap. The CDR3 loop spans 16 amino acids. The CDR3 coding sequence is TGTGCCATCAGCGAACTCGCCGGGGGGCAAACCGGGGAGCTGTTTTTT. Translation: CAISELAGGQTGELFF.

The chain couples TRBV12-3 or TRBV12-4 to TRBJ2-3; a possible D gene is TRBD1 (6 bases). There are 13 residues in the CDR3. V lost 5 bases and J lost 1, with 7 bases in between. CDR3 coding DNA: TGTGCCAGCAGTGGACAGCGCACAGATACGCAGTATTTT. This codes for CASSGQRTDTQYF.

This chain joins TRBV20-1 and TRBJ2-5, with 7 bases fitting TRBD1. The CDR3 has 14 residues. The V gene's germline CDR1 is DFQATT and CDR2 SNEGSKA (reference sequence). The V and J ends lost 3 bases and 2 bases, in that order; junction bases with no gene match: 6. CDR3 sequence: CSASGGQRQETQYF. CDR3 nucleotide sequence: TGCAGTGCTAGTGGGGGACAGAGACAAGAGACCCAGTACTTC.